A single sample gave rise to the 7 T cell receptor beta chains below, sequenced in a study of cytomegalovirus exposure and HLA in healthy donors (dated by TCRdb to about 2017). The receptor library was made with the immunoSEQ multiplex PCR assay. For the multiplex PCR, a mixture combining 60 forward primers for TCR Vbeta segments and 13 reverse primers for TCR Jbeta segments was used. TCRdb mirrors the immuneACCESS table, restricted to in-frame sequences. Some clones are absent from its copies; in checked studies, under half trace to an unresolved V gene, and the reason for the others is unknown. This sample gives about 160,000 clones in total; roughly three quarters of them show up just once. Jointly, the top ten make up about 7.9% of the sample. What was sequenced was PBMCs. The source of these receptors is a male donor in good health and CMV-seropositive.

The chain employs TRBV30 and TRBJ2-7; D is possibly TRBD2 (6 bases). There are 12 residues in the CDR3. Per the germline V gene, CDR1 is GTSNPN and CDR2 is SVGIG (reference sequence). V lost 0 bases, J lost 6 bases, and 9 bases lay in between. CDR3 sequence reads: CAWSVRGSEQYF. CDR3 DNA: TGTGCCTGGAGTGTACGGGGGTCCGAGCAGTACTTC.

The count of this clone is one. This rearrangement joins TRBV19 to TRBJ2-1, with TRBD2 identical over 15 bases. The CDR3 runs to 17 residues. The V gene end was trimmed by 6 bases and the J gene end by 9 bases; junction bases not matched to a gene: 12. Germline V lookup: CDR1 LNHDA, CDR2 SQIVND (reference sequence). CDR3 loop: CASRRGLAGGGICEQFF. For the CDR3, the DNA is TGTGCCAGTAGACGGGGACTAGCGGGGGGCGGTATCTGTGAGCAGTTCTTC.

Here the CDR3 reads CASSYSESGMNTEAFF. The CDR3 DNA is TGTGCCAGCAGTTACTCGGAGTCCGGCATGAACACTGAAGCTTTCTTT. The chain uses TRBV6-5 and TRBJ1-1, with D unclear. CDR3 length: 16 amino acids. Germline CDR1 and CDR2: MNHEY and SVGAGI. V was cut by 0 bases and J by 0 bases, with 11 bases left in between.

Only one count was recorded for this clone. This sequence joins TRBV4-2 and TRBJ2-1; 7 bases agree with TRBD1. Germline V gives CDR1 LGHNA, CDR2 YNFKEQ. V lost 4 bases, J lost 1 base, and 22 bases stayed unmatched. CDR3 length equals 21 residues. The CDR3 region has the DNA TGTGCCAGCAGCCGGGGGATAGGGGACACCCCAGGGGGTTTGTCCTACAATGAGCAGTTCTTC. Amino acids: CASSRGIGDTPGGLSYNEQFF.

The rearrangement joins TRBV5-8 to TRBJ2-2; TRBD1 matches 7 bases. The germline CDR1 and CDR2 sequences are SGHTS and YDEGEE. V trimming: 2 bases; J trimming: 4 bases; junction bases outside the gene matches: 11. This CDR3 region has 17 residues. The CDR3 loop reads CASSLSKQGRSTGELFF. The CDR3, as DNA: TGTGCCAGCAGCTTATCAAAACAGGGGAGAAGCACCGGGGAGCTGTTTTTT.

This clone has more than one count but fewer than ten. V is TRBV7-9 and J is TRBJ1-4, with D uncertain. The V and J ends lost 5 bases and 7 bases respectively, with 14 bases between them. The CDR3 sequence is 14 residues long. From germline, CDR1 is SEHNR and CDR2 FQNEAQ (reference sequence). The CDR3 sequence is CASSIGGGGEKLFF. As DNA, the CDR3 is TGTGCCAGCAGCATAGGCGGCGGAGGTGAAAAACTGTTTTTT.

The gene calls are TRBV18 and TRBJ1-4; D is unresolved. The CDR3 covers 14 residues. Germline assignment: CDR1 KGHSH and CDR2 LQKENI. V was pared by 2 bases and J by 10 bases, with 14 bases between. The CDR3 nucleotides read TGTGCCAGCTCACCATCCGGGATCGATGGAAAACTGTTTTTT. This translates into CASSPSGIDGKLFF. Combining the CDR3 with reference TRBV18 and TRBJ1-4 gives the whole variable domain NAGVMQNPRHLVRRRGQEARLRCSPMKGHSHVYWYRQLPEEGLKFMVYLQKENIIDESGMPKERFSAEFPKEGPSILRIQQVVRGDSAAYFCASSPSGIDGKLFFGSGTQLSVL.